The 30 T cell receptor beta chains given below trace back to one sample, sequenced in a study of cytomegalovirus exposure and HLA in healthy donors. TCRdb's table, derived via immunoSEQ multiplex PCR, lists solely in-frame clones and lacks some. Here the sample spans fewer than 250,000 clones, more than 75% being singletons. Sequenced sample: PBMCs. All receptors come from a woman between 18 and 30 years old in good health and CMV-seropositive.

The V and J genes are TRBV5-1 and TRBJ2-2; 10 positions agree with TRBD2. The germline V gene has CDR1 SGHRS and CDR2 YFSETQ. The V gene end was trimmed by 4 bases and the J gene end by 0 bases; junction bases not matched to a gene: 0. The CDR3 is 15 amino acids. CDR3 DNA sequence: TGCGCCAGCAGCAGCGGGAGGGCGAACACCGGGGAGCTGTTTTTT. Translation gives CASSSGRANTGELFF.

This clone was counted only a few times. V is TRBV28 and J is TRBJ1-1; no clear D. Trimming took 6 bases from V and 4 from J, leaving 9 bases between them. The CDR3 is made up of 12 amino acids. In germline, CDR1 is MDHEN, CDR2 SYDVKM. The CDR3 region is CASSLPLTEAFF. CDR3 DNA sequence: TGTGCCAGCAGCCTTCCCCTCACTGAAGCTTTCTTT.

This rearrangement joins TRBV5-1 to TRBJ2-7, with D possibly being TRBD2 (7 bases). V lost 1 base and J lost 2, with 10 bases in between. The germline V gene encodes CDR1 SGHRS and CDR2 YFSETQ. The CDR3 runs 14 residues. CDR3 residues: CASSLWGGPYEQYF. The CDR3, as DNA: TGCGCCAGCAGCTTGTGGGGGGGCCCCTACGAGCAGTACTTC.

This rearrangement joins TRBV2 to TRBJ2-7; 7 positions agree with TRBD2. J was trimmed by 7 bases and V by 7 bases; bases with no gene match: 10. Germline V CDR1 and CDR2: SNHLY, FYNNEI. The CDR3 runs to 13 residues. DNA of the CDR3: TGTGCCAGCATTCCGGGAGGCTCTCGTGAGCAGTACTTC. Amino acids: CASIPGGSREQYF.

The V call is TRBV10-3, the J call TRBJ2-1; 7 positions agree with TRBD2. With 4 bases clipped from V and 2 bases from J, the junction kept 8 bases outside the gene matches. Germline values: CDR1 ENHRY, CDR2 SYGVKD. This CDR3 has 16 residues. CDR3 nucleotides: TGTGCCATCAGTGGGGGCAGACTAGCTGCCTACAATGAGCAGTTCTTC. It translates to CAISGGRLAAYNEQFF.

The CDR3 DNA is TGTGCCAGCTCACCACCGACTCAGAATTACTACGAGCAGTACTTC. Translated: CASSPPTQNYYEQYF. The chain joins TRBV18 to TRBJ2-7; D ambiguous. The germline V gene encodes CDR1 KGHSH and CDR2 LQKENI. V shed 0 bases and J shed 3 bases, with 12 bases lying between them. There are 15 residues in the CDR3.

V usage is TRBV9 and J usage is TRBJ1-1, with TRBD1 identical over 10 bases. The CDR3 is made up of 13 amino acids. V trimming: 7 bases; J trimming: 5 bases; junction bases outside the gene matches: 5. Germline assignment: CDR1 SGDLS and CDR2 YYNGEE. The CDR3 loop is CASGRQGATEAFF. The CDR3 bases are TGTGCCAGCGGGCGACAGGGGGCAACTGAAGCTTTCTTT.

The genes are TRBV28 and TRBJ2-7; the D gene could be TRBD1 or TRBD2 (10 bases each). Trimming cost V 3 bases and J 3 bases, with 27 bases left between them. Germline V gene data show CDR1 as MDHEN and CDR2 as SYDVKM. The CDR3 covers 19 residues. The CDR3 DNA reads as TGTGCCAGCAGTTTCTACCTCGGGACAGGGGCTAGCGGGAGCTACGAGCAGTACTTC. Translation: CASSFYLGTGASGSYEQYF.

This chain joins TRBV28 and TRBJ2-7; 8 nucleotides align to TRBD1. The length of the CDR3 is 11 residues. CDR1 and CDR2 from the germline V gene are MDHEN and SYDVKM. The V and J ends lost 4 bases and 12 bases, in that order; junction bases with no gene match: 5. The CDR3 bases are TGTGCCAGCAGTTCAGTGACAGGGGTGTACTTC. This sequence encodes CASSSVTGVYF.

This clone has only one observation. This chain uses TRBV4-1 with TRBJ2-7; 7 positions agree with TRBD1. This CDR3 spans 12 amino acids. V dropped 2 bases and J dropped 6; count of bases not matched to a gene: 1. Germline V gene lookup returns CDR1 MGHRA and CDR2 YSYEKL. The CDR3 loop reads CASSQTGVEQYF. The CDR3 DNA follows: TGCGCCAGCAGCCAAACAGGGGTCGAGCAGTACTTC.

This chain connects TRBV5-4 to TRBJ2-2; 8 nucleotides match TRBD1. The CDR3 totals 14 residues. Germline V gene sequence: CDR1 SGHNT, CDR2 YYREEE (reference sequence). Trimming at V came to 0 bases and at J to 5 bases, leaving 0 bases not matched to a gene. CDR3 loop: CASSLGQGTGELFF. The CDR3 DNA reads as TGTGCCAGCAGCTTGGGACAGGGGACCGGGGAGCTGTTTTTT.

This rearrangement joins TRBV2 to TRBJ2-2, with 10 bases matching TRBD2. CDR1 and CDR2 from the germline V gene are SNHLY and FYNNEI. The ends lost 7 bases at V and 2 bases at J; junction bases unmatched: 7. The CDR3 is 16 residues long. Here the CDR3 reads CASKASGRYNTGELFF. The CDR3 bases are TGTGCCAGCAAGGCTAGCGGGAGATACAACACCGGGGAGCTGTTTTTT.

This chain joins TRBV5-1 and TRBJ1-1; the D gene is possibly TRBD1 (6 bases). Germline V gene sequence: CDR1 SGHRS, CDR2 YFSETQ. There are 19 residues in the CDR3. Trimming removed 4 bases at V and 0 bases at J, with 25 bases between. CDR3 sequence: CASSPEKAGAFNLNTEAFF. CDR3 in DNA: TGCGCCAGCAGCCCCGAAAAGGCAGGGGCGTTTAATTTGAACACTGAAGCTTTCTTT.

V usage is TRBV29-1 and J usage is TRBJ2-1, with 12 positions matching TRBD1. CDR1 is SQVTM, CDR2 ANQGSEA, per germline. The CDR3 spans 15 residues. With V trimmed by 5 bases and J by 8 bases, 10 bases remained unmatched. CDR3 loop: CSVSPGQGAWDEQFF. The CDR3 DNA reads as TGCAGCGTTTCTCCGGGACAGGGGGCATGGGATGAGCAGTTCTTC.

The rearrangement links TRBV15 to TRBJ2-1; D might be TRBD2 (6 bases). Trimming removed 0 bases from V and 0 bases from J, with 15 bases in between. The CDR3 consists of 18 residues. The V gene's germline CDR1 is LNHNV and CDR2 YYDKDF (reference sequence). The CDR3 here is CATSRDLGGGSSYNEQFF. The DNA of the CDR3 is TGTGCCACCAGCAGAGATCTGGGGGGAGGCAGCTCCTACAATGAGCAGTTCTTC.

The chain uses TRBV7-9 and TRBJ2-7; D is perhaps TRBD1 (6 bases). This CDR3 contains 16 residues. V was trimmed by 5 bases and J by 2 bases, leaving 19 bases between them. Per the germline V gene, CDR1 is SEHNR and CDR2 is FQNEAQ (reference sequence). The CDR3 DNA reads as TGTGCCAGCAGCGTCCAAATGGGGGCGCAGGCCTACGAGCAGTACTTC. The encoded protein is CASSVQMGAQAYEQYF.

The J gene is TRBJ2-7, the V gene TRBV7-9; 7 nucleotides align to TRBD1. Germline CDR1 reads SEHNR; CDR2 reads FQNEAQ (reference sequence). The V and J ends lost 5 bases and 4 bases, in that order; junction bases with no gene match: 11. There are 15 residues in the CDR3. The CDR3 spells CASSPGPGGRYEQYF. The DNA of the CDR3 is TGTGCCAGCAGCCCCGGGCCAGGGGGAAGATACGAGCAGTACTTC. Full variable domain (outside the CDR3, taken from reference TRBV7-9 and TRBJ2-7): DTGVSQNPRHKITKRGQNVTFRCDPISEHNRLYWYRQTLGQGPEFLTYFQNEAQLEKSRLLSDRFSAERPKGSFSTLEIQRTEQGDSAMYLCASSPGPGGRYEQYFGPGTRLTVT.

The chain has TRBV5-5 and TRBJ1-2, with D maybe TRBD1 (6 bases). This CDR3 region has 14 residues. Trimming shortened V by 4 bases and J by 8 bases, and 18 bases separated the two germline ends. CDR1 is SGHKS and CDR2 is YYEKEE in the germline V gene (reference sequence). The CDR3 bases are TGTGCCAGCAGCCAGACAGGAGCCTATCGGGGCTACACCTTC. Protein: CASSQTGAYRGYTF. The variable domain in full, with the rest retrieved from reference TRBV5-5 and TRBJ1-2, is DAGVTQSPTHLIKTRGQQVTLRCSPISGHKSVSWYQQVLGQGPQFIFQYYEKEERGRGNFPDRFSARQFPNYSSELNVNALLLGDSALYLCASSQTGAYRGYTFGSGTRLTVV.

In its sample, this clone was seen a few times. The chain uses TRBV5-6 and TRBJ2-5; D is possibly TRBD1 (5 bases). In germline, CDR1 is SGHDT, CDR2 YYEEEE. Trimming removed 4 bases from V and 4 bases from J, with 14 bases in between. The CDR3 runs to 14 residues. This CDR3 is CASSRVTGTETQYF. The CDR3 coding sequence is TGTGCCAGCAGCCGTGTCACAGGTACAGAGACCCAGTACTTC.

The CDR3 reads CASSVRQGASPYEQYF. CDR3 in DNA: TGCGCCAGCAGCGTTCGACAGGGGGCGAGTCCCTACGAGCAGTACTTC. The chain uses TRBV5-1 and TRBJ2-7; 10 bases agree with TRBD1. V gave up 4 bases and J gave up 2 bases; unmatched junction bases: 9. Germline assignment: CDR1 SGHRS and CDR2 YFSETQ. This CDR3 has 16 amino acids. Variable domain in full (rest from reference TRBV5-1 and TRBJ2-7): KAGVTQTPRYLIKTRGQQVTLSCSPISGHRSVSWYQQTPGQGLQFLFEYFSETQRNKGNFPGRFSGRQFSNSRSEMNVSTLELGDSALYLCASSVRQGASPYEQYFGPGTRLTVT.

This chain joins TRBV30 and TRBJ2-7, with no clear D. CDR1 and CDR2 (germline): GTSNPN, SVGIG (reference sequence). V dropped 1 base and J dropped 6 bases, with 7 bases sitting between them. The CDR3 has 11 amino acids. The chain's CDR3 is CAWSAAGEQYF. DNA of the CDR3: TGTGCCTGGAGTGCCGCAGGCGAGCAGTACTTC.

This chain uses TRBV5-1 with TRBJ1-2; D may be TRBD1 (5 bases). There are 15 residues in the CDR3. The germline V and J ends were trimmed by 1 base and 1 base, with 11 bases remaining between them. Germline V gene sequence: CDR1 SGHRS, CDR2 YFSETQ. CDR3 sequence reads: CASSLPSGNNYGYTF. In DNA form, the CDR3 reads TGCGCCAGCAGCTTGCCGTCAGGGAATAACTATGGCTACACCTTC.

The V and J genes are TRBV18 and TRBJ2-7, with 7 bases identical to TRBD2. The CDR3 consists of 15 residues. Per the germline V gene, CDR1 is KGHSH and CDR2 is LQKENI. V shed 3 bases and J 0 bases; nucleotides not matched to a gene: 5. CDR3 region: CASSPGAGISYEQYF. CDR3 DNA: TGTGCCAGCTCACCTGGAGCGGGGATCTCCTACGAGCAGTACTTC. The variable domain in full, with the rest retrieved from reference TRBV18 and TRBJ2-7, is NAGVMQNPRHLVRRRGQEARLRCSPMKGHSHVYWYRQLPEEGLKFMVYLQKENIIDESGMPKERFSAEFPKEGPSILRIQQVVRGDSAAYFCASSPGAGISYEQYFGPGTRLTVT.

The chain links TRBV28 to TRBJ1-1, with 7 bases identical to TRBD1. The V gene's germline CDR1 is MDHEN and CDR2 SYDVKM. This CDR3 has 13 residues. Trimming cost V 5 bases and J 7 bases; bases outside gene matches: 7. CDR3: CASSPLRDSEAFF. CDR3 DNA sequence: TGTGCCAGCAGTCCACTCCGGGACAGTGAAGCTTTCTTT.

CDR3 loop: CASSDPVVNTEAFF. CDR3 in DNA: TGTGCCAGCAGTGATCCGGTTGTGAACACTGAAGCTTTCTTT. The rearrangement links TRBV25-1 to TRBJ1-1; no firm D call. This CDR3 has 14 residues. Germline V gene data show CDR1 as MGHDK and CDR2 as SYGVNS. V was clipped by 3 bases and J by 0 bases, with 8 bases between them.

This chain links TRBV30 with TRBJ2-3; 11 bases map to TRBD2. This CDR3 comprises 16 residues. Germline CDR1 reads GTSNPN; CDR2 reads SVGIG (reference sequence). Trimming cost V 5 bases and J 1 base; bases outside gene matches: 8. CDR3 sequence (DNA): TGTGCCTGGTACCCCGGGACTAGCGGACGCACAGATACGCAGTATTTT. It yields the protein CAWYPGTSGRTDTQYF.

The count of this clone is one. The CDR3 sequence is CASSPAGGGGNTIYF. The CDR3 DNA reads as TGTGCCAGCAGTCCTGCCGGCGGGGGTGGAAACACCATATATTTT. V gene TRBV6-5 combines with J gene TRBJ1-3; perhaps TRBD1 as D (5 bases). The V end lost 5 bases, the J end lost 3 bases, and 14 bases lay between the germline ends. The CDR3 contains 15 residues. The germline gives CDR1 MNHEY, CDR2 SVGAGI.

The chain is built from TRBV2 and TRBJ2-4, with unresolved D. CDR3 length equals 12 residues. Trimming took off 0 bases at V and 6 bases at J, with 3 bases between the two ends. Germline CDR1 is SNHLY and CDR2 is FYNNEI. The CDR3 DNA sequence: TGTGCCAGCAGTGAAGCTCGAAACATTCAGTACTTC. Its translation: CASSEARNIQYF. The variable domain in full, with the rest retrieved from reference TRBV2 and TRBJ2-4, is EPEVTQTPSHQVTQMGQEVILRCVPISNHLYFYWYRQILGQKVEFLVSFYNNEISEKSEIFDDQFSVERPDGSNFTLKIRSTKLEDSAMYFCASSEARNIQYFGAGTRLSVL.

This clone was detected only once. V usage is TRBV5-1 and J usage is TRBJ2-2; the match to TRBD2 covers 8 bases. Germline V gene sequence: CDR1 SGHRS, CDR2 YFSETQ. The CDR3 contains 16 residues. The V gene end was trimmed by 0 bases and the J gene end by 4 bases; junction bases not matched to a gene: 5. Written as DNA, the CDR3 is TGCGCCAGCAGCTTGGCCGGGACTAGACCCACCGGGGAGCTGTTTTTT. It specifies CASSLAGTRPTGELFF.

The chain employs TRBV4-1 and TRBJ2-3; D might be TRBD2 (5 bases). CDR1 and CDR2 (germline): MGHRA, YSYEKL. The CDR3 consists of 17 residues. V was clipped by 3 bases and J by 0 bases, with 16 bases between them. This chain's CDR3 is CASSHYKRQNSTDTQYF. The CDR3 nucleotides read TGCGCCAGCAGCCATTACAAGCGGCAAAATAGCACAGATACGCAGTATTTT.